This entry is about one T cell receptor (beta chain). CDR3 length: 12 amino acids. From germline, CDR1 is MDHEN and CDR2 SYDVKM. The V segment lost 10 bases and the J segment 10 bases; nucleotides outside the gene matches: 9. In the original processing: Reference gene primer amplification yielded estimated nucleated cell counts. This table comes from immunoSEQ multiplex PCR, and its TCRdb copy is limited to in-frame clones, with some not included. V and J calls and clone size are as listed in that table; D and trimming were resolved from the DNA. Of 200,000 to 300,000 clones in the sample, around 85% were seen once. The sample belongs to a study of blood T cell repertoires in COVID-19. Study-level information: Sample material is recorded as cDNA or gDNA derived from T cells, B-cell-depleted T cells, or PBMCs.

This sequence joins TRBV28 and TRBJ2-1, with 8 bases identical to TRBD1. This clonotype was sampled from a man older than 75 with acute or convalescent COVID-19. Sequencing was performed on peripheral blood. The chain's CDR3 is CAIADRVQEQFF. DNA of the CDR3: TGTGCCATCGCGGACAGGGTACAGGAGCAGTTCTTC.